The T cell receptor beta chain under discussion was sequenced for a study of human T cells and chemical hapten exposure. Across the whole study: Subjects had 2% DPC placed on roughly 2 cm by roughly 2 cm of upper inner arm skin for sensitization. Study conclusions and caveats: Once DPC sensitization occurred, TCRs above 1 in 1000 frequency showed no change.

This CDR3 has 15 residues. J was trimmed by 5 bases and V by 3 bases; bases with no gene match: 4. The germline gives CDR1 SGHAT, CDR2 FQNNGV. One entry per CDR3 protein results from TCRdb running MiXCR on the RACE reads. The sample holds around 110,000 distinct CDR3 sequences, 12% seen once. Time point described: pre-sensitization, week 0. Specified treatment: therapeutic diphenylcyclopropenone sensitization with weekly scalp DPC. Unfractionated whole blood served as the source for total RNA extraction. Notes on this clonotype: The antigen remains unidentified.

The starting material was whole blood, obtained in connection with sensitization to the hapten diphenylcyclopropenone (DPC). The V gene is TRBV11-2, the J gene TRBJ2-5; 12 bases match TRBD2. The sequence derives from a woman aged 45 to 65 with alopecia areata. Some clones in this sample may be carry-over from other donors' samples. CDR3 protein: CASSLTSGSGETQYF. As DNA, the CDR3 is TGTGCCAGCAGCTTGACTAGCGGGAGTGGGGAGACCCAGTACTTC.